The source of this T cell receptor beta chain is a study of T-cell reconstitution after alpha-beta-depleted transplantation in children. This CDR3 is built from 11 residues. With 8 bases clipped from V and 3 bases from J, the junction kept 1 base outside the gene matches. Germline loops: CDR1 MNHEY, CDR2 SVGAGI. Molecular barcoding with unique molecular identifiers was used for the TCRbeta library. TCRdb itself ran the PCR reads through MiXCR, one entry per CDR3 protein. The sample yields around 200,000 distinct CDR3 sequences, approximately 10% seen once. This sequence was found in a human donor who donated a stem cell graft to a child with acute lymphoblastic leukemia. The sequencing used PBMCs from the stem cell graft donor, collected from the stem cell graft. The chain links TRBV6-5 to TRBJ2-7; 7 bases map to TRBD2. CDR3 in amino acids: CASGRVYEQYF. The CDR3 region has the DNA TGTGCCAGCGGGAGGGTCTACGAGCAGTACTTC.